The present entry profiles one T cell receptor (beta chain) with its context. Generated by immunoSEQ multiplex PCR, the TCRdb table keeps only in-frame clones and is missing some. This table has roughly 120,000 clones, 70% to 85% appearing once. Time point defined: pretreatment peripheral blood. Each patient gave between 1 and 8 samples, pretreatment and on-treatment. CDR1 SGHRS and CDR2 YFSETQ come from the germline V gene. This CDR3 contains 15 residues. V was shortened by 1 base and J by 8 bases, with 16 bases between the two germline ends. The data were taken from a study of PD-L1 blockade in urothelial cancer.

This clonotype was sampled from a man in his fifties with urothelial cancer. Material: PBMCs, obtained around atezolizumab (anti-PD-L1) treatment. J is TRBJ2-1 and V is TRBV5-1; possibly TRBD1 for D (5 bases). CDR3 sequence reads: CASSLQGGALDEQFF. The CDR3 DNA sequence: TGCGCCAGCAGCTTGCAGGGCGGCGCTTTGGATGAGCAGTTCTTC.